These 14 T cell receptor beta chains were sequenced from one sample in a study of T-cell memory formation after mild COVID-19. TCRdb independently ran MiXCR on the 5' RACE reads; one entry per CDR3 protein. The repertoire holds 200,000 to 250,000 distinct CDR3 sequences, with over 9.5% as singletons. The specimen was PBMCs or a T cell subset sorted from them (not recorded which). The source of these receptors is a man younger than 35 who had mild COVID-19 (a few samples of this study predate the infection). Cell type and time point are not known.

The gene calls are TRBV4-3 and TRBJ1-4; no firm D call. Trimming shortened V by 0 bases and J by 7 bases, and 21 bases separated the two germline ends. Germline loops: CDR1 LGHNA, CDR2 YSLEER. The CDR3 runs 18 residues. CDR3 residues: CASSQDVFSDTGGEKLFF. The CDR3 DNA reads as TGCGCCAGCAGCCAAGATGTCTTCTCCGACACGGGCGGTGAAAAACTGTTTTTT.

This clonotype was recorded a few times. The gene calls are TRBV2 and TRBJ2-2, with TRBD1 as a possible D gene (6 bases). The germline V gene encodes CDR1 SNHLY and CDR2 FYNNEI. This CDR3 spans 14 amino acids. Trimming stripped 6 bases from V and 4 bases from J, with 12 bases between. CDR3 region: CASRGGSGTGELFF. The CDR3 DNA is TGTGCCAGCAGAGGGGGATCGGGCACCGGGGAGCTGTTTTTT.

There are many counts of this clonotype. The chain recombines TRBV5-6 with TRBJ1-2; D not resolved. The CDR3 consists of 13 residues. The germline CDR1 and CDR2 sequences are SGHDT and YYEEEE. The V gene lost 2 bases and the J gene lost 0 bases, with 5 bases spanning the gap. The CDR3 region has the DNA TGTGCCAGCAGCTTCGAAGCTAACTATGGCTACACCTTC. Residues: CASSFEANYGYTF. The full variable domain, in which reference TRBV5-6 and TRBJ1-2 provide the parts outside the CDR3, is DAGVTQSPTHLIKTRGQQVTLRCSPKSGHDTVSWYQQALGQGPQFIFQYYEEEERQRGNFPDRFSGHQFPNYSSELNVNALLLGDSALYLCASSFEANYGYTFGSGTRLTVV.

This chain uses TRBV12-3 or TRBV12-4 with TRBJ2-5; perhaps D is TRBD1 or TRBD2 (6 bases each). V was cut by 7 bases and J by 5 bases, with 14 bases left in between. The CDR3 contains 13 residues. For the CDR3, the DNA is TGTGCCAGCATTAGGGGGGTCGGGGAGACCCAGTACTTC. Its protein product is CASIRGVGETQYF.

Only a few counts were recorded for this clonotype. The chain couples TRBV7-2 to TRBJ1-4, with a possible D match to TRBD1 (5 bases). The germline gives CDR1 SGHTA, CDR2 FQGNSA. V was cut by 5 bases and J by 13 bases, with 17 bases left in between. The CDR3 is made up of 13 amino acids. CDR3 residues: CASSRGPGSTLFF. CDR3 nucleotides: TGTGCCAGCAGCCGGGGCCCAGGTTCTACACTGTTTTTT.

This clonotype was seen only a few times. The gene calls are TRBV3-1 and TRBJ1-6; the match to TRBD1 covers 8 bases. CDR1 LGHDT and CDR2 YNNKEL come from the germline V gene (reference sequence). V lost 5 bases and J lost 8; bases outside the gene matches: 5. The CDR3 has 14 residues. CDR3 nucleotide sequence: TGTGCCAGCAGCTGGACAGGGAGGGATTCACCCCTCCACTTT. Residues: CASSWTGRDSPLHF.

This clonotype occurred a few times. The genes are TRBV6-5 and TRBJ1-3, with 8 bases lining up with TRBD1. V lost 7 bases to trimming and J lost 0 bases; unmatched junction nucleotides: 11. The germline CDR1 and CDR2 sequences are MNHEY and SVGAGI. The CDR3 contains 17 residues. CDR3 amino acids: CASTRTGPLISGNTIYF. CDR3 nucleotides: TGTGCCAGCACGCGGACAGGGCCTCTGATCTCTGGAAACACCATATATTTT.

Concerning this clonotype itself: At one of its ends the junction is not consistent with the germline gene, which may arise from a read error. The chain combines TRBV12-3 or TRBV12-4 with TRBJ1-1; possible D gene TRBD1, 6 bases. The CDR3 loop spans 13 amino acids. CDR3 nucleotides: TGTGTCAGCGGCCAGCAGGGGCGGTGGGAAGCTTTCTTT. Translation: CVSGQQGRWEAFF.

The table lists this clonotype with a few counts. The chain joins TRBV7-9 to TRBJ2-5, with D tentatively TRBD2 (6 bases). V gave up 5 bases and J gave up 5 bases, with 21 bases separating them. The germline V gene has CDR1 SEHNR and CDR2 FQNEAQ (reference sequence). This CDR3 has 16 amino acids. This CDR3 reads CASSPPSSGERETQYF. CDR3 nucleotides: TGTGCCAGCAGCCCACCCTCCTCGGGGGAAAGGGAGACCCAGTACTTC.

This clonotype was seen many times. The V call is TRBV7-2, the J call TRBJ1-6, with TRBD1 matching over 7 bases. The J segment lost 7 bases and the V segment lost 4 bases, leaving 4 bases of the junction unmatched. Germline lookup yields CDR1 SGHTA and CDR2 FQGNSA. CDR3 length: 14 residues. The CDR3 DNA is TGTGCCAGCAGCTCACAGGGGCCCAATTCACCCCTCCACTTT. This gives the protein CASSSQGPNSPLHF.

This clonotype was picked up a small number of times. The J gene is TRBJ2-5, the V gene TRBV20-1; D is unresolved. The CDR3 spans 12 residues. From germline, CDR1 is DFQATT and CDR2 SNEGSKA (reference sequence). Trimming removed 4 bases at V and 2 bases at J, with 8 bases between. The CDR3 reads CSATHSQETQYF. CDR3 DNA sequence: TGCAGTGCTACCCATTCGCAAGAGACCCAGTACTTC.

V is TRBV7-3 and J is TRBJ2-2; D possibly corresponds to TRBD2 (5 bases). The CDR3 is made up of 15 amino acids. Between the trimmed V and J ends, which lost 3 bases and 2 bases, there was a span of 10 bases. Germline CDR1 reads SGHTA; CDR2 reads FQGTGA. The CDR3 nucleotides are TGTGCCAGCAGCTTTGAGGGAGCCAACACCGGGGAGCTGTTTTTT. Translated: CASSFEGANTGELFF.

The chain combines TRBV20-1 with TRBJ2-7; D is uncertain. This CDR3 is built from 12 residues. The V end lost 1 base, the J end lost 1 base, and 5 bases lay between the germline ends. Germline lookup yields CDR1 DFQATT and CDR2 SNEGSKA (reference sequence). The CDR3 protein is CSARGLSYEQYV. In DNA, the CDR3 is TGCAGTGCTAGAGGACTTTCCTACGAGCAGTACGTC.

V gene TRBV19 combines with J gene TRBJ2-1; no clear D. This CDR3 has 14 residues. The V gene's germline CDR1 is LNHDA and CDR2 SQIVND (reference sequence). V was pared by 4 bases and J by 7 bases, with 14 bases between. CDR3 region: CASSKPLYQNEQFF. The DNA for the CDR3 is TGTGCCAGTAGTAAACCATTATACCAGAATGAGCAGTTCTTC.